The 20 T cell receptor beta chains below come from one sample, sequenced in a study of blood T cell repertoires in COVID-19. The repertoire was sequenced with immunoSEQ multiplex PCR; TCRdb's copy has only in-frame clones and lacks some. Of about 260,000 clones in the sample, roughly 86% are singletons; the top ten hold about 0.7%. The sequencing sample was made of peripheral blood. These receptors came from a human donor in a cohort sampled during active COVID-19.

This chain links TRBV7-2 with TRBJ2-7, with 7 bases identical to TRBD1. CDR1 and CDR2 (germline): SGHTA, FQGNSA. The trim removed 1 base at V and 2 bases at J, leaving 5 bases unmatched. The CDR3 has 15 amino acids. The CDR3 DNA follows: TGTGCCAGCAGCTTAGGGACAGGTGGCCCCTACGAGCAGTACTTC. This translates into CASSLGTGGPYEQYF.

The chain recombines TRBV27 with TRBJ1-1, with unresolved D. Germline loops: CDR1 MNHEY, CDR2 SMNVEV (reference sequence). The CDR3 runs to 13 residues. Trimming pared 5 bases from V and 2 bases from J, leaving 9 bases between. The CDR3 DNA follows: TGTGCCAGCAGTGCGAGGGCTAACACTGAAGCTTTCTTT. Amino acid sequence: CASSARANTEAFF.

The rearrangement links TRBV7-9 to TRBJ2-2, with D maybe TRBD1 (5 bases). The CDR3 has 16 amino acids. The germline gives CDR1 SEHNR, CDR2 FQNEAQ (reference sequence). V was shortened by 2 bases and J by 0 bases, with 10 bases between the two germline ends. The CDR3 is CASSLMVRANTGELFF. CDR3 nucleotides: TGTGCCAGCAGCTTAATGGTCAGGGCGAACACCGGGGAGCTGTTTTTT.

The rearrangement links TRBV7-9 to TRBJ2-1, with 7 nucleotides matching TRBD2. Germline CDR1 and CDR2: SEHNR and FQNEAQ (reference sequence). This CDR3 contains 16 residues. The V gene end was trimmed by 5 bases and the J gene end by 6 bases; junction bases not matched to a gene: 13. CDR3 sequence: CASSPALRDYVNEQFF. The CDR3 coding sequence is TGTGCCAGCAGCCCTGCTTTACGGGACTACGTCAATGAGCAGTTCTTC.

The DNA for the CDR3 is TGTGCCAGCAGCAAAGGGGACAGACTTCTTAATGAAAAACTGTTTTTT. Translation gives CASSKGDRLLNEKLFF. The chain employs TRBV21-1 and TRBJ1-4; the DNA was not compared with TRBD1, the D call given in the table. TRBV21-1 is designated a pseudogene. This CDR3 has 16 amino acids.

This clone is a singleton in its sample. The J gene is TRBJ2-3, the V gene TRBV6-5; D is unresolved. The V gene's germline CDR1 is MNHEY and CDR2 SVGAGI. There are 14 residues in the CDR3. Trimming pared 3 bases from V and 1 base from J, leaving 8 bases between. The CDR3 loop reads CASSYSPGTDTQYF. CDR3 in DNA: TGTGCCAGCAGTTATAGCCCGGGCACAGATACGCAGTATTTT.

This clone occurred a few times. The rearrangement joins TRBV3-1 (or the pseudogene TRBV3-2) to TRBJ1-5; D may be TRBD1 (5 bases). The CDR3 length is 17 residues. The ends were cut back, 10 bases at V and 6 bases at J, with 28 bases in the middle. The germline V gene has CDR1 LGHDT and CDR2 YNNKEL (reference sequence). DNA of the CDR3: TGTGCCATCCGGGGGGGACGCAGACTTCTATGGGGTCAGCCCCAGCATTTT. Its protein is CAIRGGRRLLWGQPQHF.

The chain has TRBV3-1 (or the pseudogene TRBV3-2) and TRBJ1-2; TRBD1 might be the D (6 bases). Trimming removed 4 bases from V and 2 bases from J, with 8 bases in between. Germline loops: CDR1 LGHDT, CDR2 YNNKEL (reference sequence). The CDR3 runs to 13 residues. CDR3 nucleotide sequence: TGTGCCAGCAGCCCCCAGGGGAACTATGGCTACACCTTC. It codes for CASSPQGNYGYTF.

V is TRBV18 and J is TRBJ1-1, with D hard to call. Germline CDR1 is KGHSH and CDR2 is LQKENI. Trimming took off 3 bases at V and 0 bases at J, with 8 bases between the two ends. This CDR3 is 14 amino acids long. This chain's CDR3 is CASSPSEVNTEAFF. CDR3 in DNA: TGTGCCAGCTCACCTTCCGAGGTGAACACTGAAGCTTTCTTT.

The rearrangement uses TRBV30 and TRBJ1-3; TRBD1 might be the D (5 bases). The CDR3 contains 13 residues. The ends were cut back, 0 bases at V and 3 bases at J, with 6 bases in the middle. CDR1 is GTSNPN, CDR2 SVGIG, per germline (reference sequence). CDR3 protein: CAWSVQVGNTIYF. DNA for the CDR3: TGTGCCTGGAGTGTACAGGTTGGAAACACCATATATTTT.

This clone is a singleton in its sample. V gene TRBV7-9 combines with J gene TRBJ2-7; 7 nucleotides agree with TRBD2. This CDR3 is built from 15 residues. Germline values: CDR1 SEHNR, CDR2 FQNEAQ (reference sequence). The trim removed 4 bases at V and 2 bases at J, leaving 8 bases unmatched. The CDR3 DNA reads TGTGCCAGCAGCTCGGGGCGGGAGTGGGCCTACGAGCAGTACTTC. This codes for CASSSGREWAYEQYF.

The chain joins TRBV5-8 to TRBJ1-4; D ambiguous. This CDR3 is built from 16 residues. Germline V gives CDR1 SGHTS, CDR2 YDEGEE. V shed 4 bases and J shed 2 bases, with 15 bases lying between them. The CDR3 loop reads CASSPRRFTTNEKLFF. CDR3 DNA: TGTGCCAGCAGCCCGAGGAGGTTTACCACTAATGAAAAACTGTTTTTT.

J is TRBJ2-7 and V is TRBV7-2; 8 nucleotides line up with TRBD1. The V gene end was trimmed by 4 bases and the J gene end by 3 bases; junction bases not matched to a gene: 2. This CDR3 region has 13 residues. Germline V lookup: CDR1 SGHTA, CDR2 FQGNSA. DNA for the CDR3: TGTGCCAGCAGCTCACAGGGGGTCTACGAGCAGTACTTC. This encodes CASSSQGVYEQYF.

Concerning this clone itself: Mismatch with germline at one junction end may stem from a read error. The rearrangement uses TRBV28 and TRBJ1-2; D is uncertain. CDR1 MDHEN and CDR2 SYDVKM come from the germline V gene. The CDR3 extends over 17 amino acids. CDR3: CASRQGFLRTASYDYTF. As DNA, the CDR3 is TGTGCCAGCAGGCAAGGCTTCCTAAGGACTGCTTCCTATGACTACACCTTC.

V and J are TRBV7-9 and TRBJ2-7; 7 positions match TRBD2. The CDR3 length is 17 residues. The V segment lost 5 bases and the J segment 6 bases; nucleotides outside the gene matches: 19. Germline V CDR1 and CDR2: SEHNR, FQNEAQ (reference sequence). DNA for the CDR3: TGTGCCAGCAGCCCGAGGGAACCTAGCGGCGAGAGAAGCGAGCAGTACTTC. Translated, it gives CASSPREPSGERSEQYF.

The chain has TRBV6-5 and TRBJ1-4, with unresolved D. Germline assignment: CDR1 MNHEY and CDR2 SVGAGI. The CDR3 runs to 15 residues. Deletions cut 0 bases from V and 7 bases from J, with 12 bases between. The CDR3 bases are TGTGCCAGCAGTTACTCGTCCGGGGTAGTTGAAAAACTGTTTTTT. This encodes CASSYSSGVVEKLFF.

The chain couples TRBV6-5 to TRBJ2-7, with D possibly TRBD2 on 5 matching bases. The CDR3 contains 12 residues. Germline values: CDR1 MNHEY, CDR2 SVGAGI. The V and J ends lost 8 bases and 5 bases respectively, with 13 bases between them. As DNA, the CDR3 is TGTGCCAGCTCAACCGCTAGCCACGAGCAGTACTTC. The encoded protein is CASSTASHEQYF.

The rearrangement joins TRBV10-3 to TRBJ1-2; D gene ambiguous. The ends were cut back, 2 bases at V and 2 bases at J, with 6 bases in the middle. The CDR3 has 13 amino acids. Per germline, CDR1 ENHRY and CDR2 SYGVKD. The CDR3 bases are TGTGCCATCAGTGAGGCTAAAAACTATGGCTACACCTTC. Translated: CAISEAKNYGYTF.

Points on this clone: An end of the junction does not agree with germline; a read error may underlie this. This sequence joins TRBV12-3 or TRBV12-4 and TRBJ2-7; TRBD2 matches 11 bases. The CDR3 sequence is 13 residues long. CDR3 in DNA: TGTGCCAGCAGGTTAGCGGGAGGGTACGAGCAGTACTTC. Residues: CASRLAGGYEQYF.

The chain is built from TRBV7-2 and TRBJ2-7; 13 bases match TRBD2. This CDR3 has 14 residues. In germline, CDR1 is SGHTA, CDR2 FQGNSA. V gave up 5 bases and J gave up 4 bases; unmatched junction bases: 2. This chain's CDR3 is CASSPTSGGYEQYF. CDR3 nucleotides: TGTGCCAGCAGCCCGACTAGCGGGGGGTACGAGCAGTACTTC.